Below are 27 T cell receptor beta chains sequenced from a single sample in a study of monozygotic twins with cystic fibrosis (dated by TCRdb to about 2021). Libraries were constructed by the immunoSEQ multiplex PCR assay. TCRdb took over this immuneACCESS table, retaining in-frame rearrangements with V and J assigned. Such tables are incomplete; in checked studies, under half of the missing clones stem from an unresolved V gene, and the remainder is unexplained. The sample data list approximately 34,000 clones, and just over 95% of these were observed just once. In total, the top ten clones hold 0.15% to 0.2% of the sample. Sample: blood. These receptor sequences come from a girl aged 2 to 10 with cystic fibrosis.

The chain has TRBV9 and TRBJ2-3; TRBD2 might be the D (6 bases). Trimming took 0 bases from V and 2 from J, leaving 13 bases between them. This CDR3 is built from 16 residues. CDR1 is SGDLS, CDR2 YYNGEE, per germline. CDR3: CASSVGVAEPTDTQYF. CDR3 coding DNA: TGTGCCAGCAGCGTAGGGGTAGCGGAGCCCACAGATACGCAGTATTTT. Using reference TRBV9 and TRBJ2-3 for the parts outside the CDR3, the full variable domain is DSGVTQTPKHLITATGQRVTLRCSPRSGDLSVYWYQQSLDQGLQFLIQYYNGEERAKGNILERFSAQQFPDLHSELNLSSLELGDSALYFCASSVGVAEPTDTQYFGPGTRLTVL.

The gene calls are TRBV6-1 and TRBJ1-3; no reliable D call. V was trimmed by 6 bases and J by 0 bases, leaving 12 bases between them. Germline V CDR1 and CDR2: MNHNS, SASEGT. The CDR3 length is 15 residues. CDR3: CASRETGYSGNTIYF. Written as DNA, the CDR3 is TGTGCCAGCAGGGAGACCGGGTACTCTGGAAACACCATATATTTT.

The chain's CDR3 is CASSLRGDSSTDTQYF. DNA for the CDR3: TGTGCCAGCAGCTTGAGGGGGGACTCTAGCACAGATACGCAGTATTTT. The chain is built from TRBV7-3 and TRBJ2-3; D might be TRBD1 or TRBD2, each matching 6 bases. Germline V lookup: CDR1 SGHTA, CDR2 FQGTGA. The CDR3 spans 16 residues. Trimming removed 3 bases at V and 0 bases at J, with 13 bases between.

V is TRBV30 and J is TRBJ1-3; D is possibly TRBD1 (5 bases). Per the germline V gene, CDR1 is GTSNPN and CDR2 is SVGIG (reference sequence). CDR3 size: 14 residues. Between the trimmed V and J ends, which lost 0 bases and 4 bases, there was a span of 10 bases. CDR3 in DNA: TGTGCCTGGAGTGTACGGGGGGACGGAAACACCATATATTTT. Its translation is CAWSVRGDGNTIYF.

The V and J genes are TRBV19 and TRBJ2-1; a possible D gene is TRBD2 (6 bases). V lost 4 bases, J lost 2 bases, and 15 bases lay in between. The CDR3 totals 16 residues. CDR1 and CDR2 from the germline V gene are LNHDA and SQIVND (reference sequence). In nucleotides, the CDR3 is TGTGCCAGTAGTACGCGGGACCCCGAGACCTACAATGAGCAGTTCTTC. It is translated as CASSTRDPETYNEQFF.

The rearrangement links TRBV9 to TRBJ2-7; possible D gene TRBD2, 6 bases. CDR1 is SGDLS and CDR2 is YYNGEE in the germline V gene. The CDR3 extends over 15 amino acids. V gave up 3 bases and J gave up 2 bases, with 15 bases separating them. CDR3 coding DNA: TGTGCCAGCAGCGGGGGCGGGACCACCGCCTACGAGCAGTACTTC. Protein: CASSGGGTTAYEQYF.

Only one count was recorded for this clone. The V and J genes are TRBV5-1 and TRBJ1-1; D not certain. The V end was cut by 0 bases, the J end by 0 bases, with 15 bases between. Germline-derived CDR1 and CDR2 are SGHRS and YFSETQ. There are 17 residues in the CDR3. The CDR3 sequence is CASSLAGVGPLNTEAFF. The DNA for the CDR3 is TGCGCCAGCAGCTTGGCCGGAGTAGGGCCTTTGAACACTGAAGCTTTCTTT.

In this sample, this clone turned up once. V and J are TRBV5-1 and TRBJ2-2; D might be TRBD1 (6 bases). Trimming cost V 4 bases and J 4 bases, with 14 bases left between them. This CDR3 spans 15 amino acids. Germline V gives CDR1 SGHRS, CDR2 YFSETQ. CDR3 loop: CASSRDTGATGELFF. CDR3 coding DNA: TGCGCCAGCAGCCGGGACACAGGAGCCACCGGGGAGCTGTTTTTT.

The V gene is TRBV18, the J gene TRBJ1-5; D is unresolved. The V and J ends lost 6 bases and 2 bases respectively, with 14 bases between them. The germline V gene has CDR1 KGHSH and CDR2 LQKENI. The length of the CDR3 is 15 residues. The CDR3 sequence: CASSSLGNGNQPQHF. For the CDR3, the DNA is TGTGCCAGCTCCAGCCTGGGGAACGGCAATCAGCCCCAGCATTTT.

The chain carries TRBV6-6 and TRBJ1-1; unclear D gene. CDR3 size: 14 residues. V gave up 2 bases and J gave up 4 bases, with 11 bases separating them. The germline V gene encodes CDR1 MNHNY and CDR2 SVGAGI (reference sequence). CDR3 region: CASSYKGVRTEAFF. CDR3 bases: TGTGCCAGCAGTTACAAAGGTGTCCGCACTGAAGCTTTCTTT.

This chain joins TRBV19 and TRBJ1-1, with a possible D match to TRBD1 (5 bases). This CDR3 is built from 14 residues. V dropped 2 bases and J dropped 4 bases, with 11 bases sitting between them. Germline CDR1 LNHDA, CDR2 SQIVND (reference sequence). In nucleotides, the CDR3 is TGTGCCAGTAGTATAACGGGACTCGGCACTGAAGCTTTCTTT. This sequence encodes CASSITGLGTEAFF.

This clone is a singleton in its sample. V usage is TRBV6-5 and J usage is TRBJ2-7, with D maybe TRBD2 (5 bases). The CDR3 is 14 residues long. Germline lookup yields CDR1 MNHEY and CDR2 SVGAGI. V lost 6 bases and J 0 bases, leaving 12 bases between the germline ends. The CDR3 loop is CASRSRAGSYEQYF. As DNA, the CDR3 is TGTGCCAGCAGATCCCGGGCGGGCTCCTACGAGCAGTACTTC.

The V gene is TRBV5-1, the J gene TRBJ2-4; TRBD1 aligns across 7 bases. Trimming took 0 bases from V and 5 from J; bases not matched to a gene: 5. The germline V gene has CDR1 SGHRS and CDR2 YFSETQ. The CDR3 covers 15 residues. The CDR3 is CASSLARQGQNIQYF. The CDR3 nucleotides are TGCGCCAGCAGCTTGGCCCGACAGGGACAAAACATTCAGTACTTC.

This clone has just one count. The chain combines TRBV28 with TRBJ1-1; D perhaps matches TRBD1 (6 bases). The CDR3 consists of 11 residues. CDR1 and CDR2 (germline): MDHEN, SYDVKM. CDR3 bases: TGTGTTGGTCAGGGGCCCACTGAAGCTTTCTTT. This translates into CVGQGPTEAFF.

For this clone: This same CDR3 is encoded by further DNA sequences in the sample. The gene calls are TRBV28 and TRBJ1-2; D is perhaps TRBD1 (6 bases). Trimming stripped 3 bases from V and 5 bases from J, with 10 bases between. From germline, CDR1 is MDHEN and CDR2 SYDVKM. This CDR3 contains 13 residues. The CDR3 bases are TGTGCCAGCAGTTTTAGGGGGGGTTATGGCTACACCTTC. Translating it yields CASSFRGGYGYTF.

The chain employs TRBV6-1 and TRBJ1-6; 7 nucleotides match TRBD1. The germline CDR1 and CDR2 sequences are MNHNS and SASEGT. This CDR3 contains 14 residues. J gave up 8 bases and V 8 bases, and 9 bases lay outside the gene matches. The CDR3 spells CASERTGGDSPLHF. Written as DNA, the CDR3 is TGTGCCAGCGAGCGGACAGGAGGAGATTCACCCCTCCACTTT.

CDR3 sequence: CASSYGTWDNEQFF. The CDR3 nucleotides read TGTGCCAGCAGTTACGGGACTTGGGACAATGAGCAGTTCTTC. V gene TRBV27 combines with J gene TRBJ2-1; D perhaps matches TRBD2 (6 bases). This CDR3 has 14 residues. The germline V and J ends were trimmed by 4 bases and 5 bases, with 12 bases remaining between them. Per germline, CDR1 MNHEY and CDR2 SMNVEV (reference sequence).

This chain links TRBV5-4 with TRBJ2-6; TRBD1 matches 9 bases. V was pared by 2 bases and J by 3 bases, with 9 bases of the junction left unmatched. The CDR3 covers 18 residues. Germline V gives CDR1 SGHNT, CDR2 YYREEE (reference sequence). CDR3: CASSLTSGQGGGANVLTF. In DNA form, the CDR3 reads TGTGCCAGCAGCTTAACCTCGGGACAGGGAGGTGGGGCCAACGTCCTGACTTTC.

The rearrangement links TRBV11-3 to TRBJ2-1, with D perhaps matching TRBD1 (5 bases). Germline V gives CDR1 SGHNT, CDR2 YENEEA. Trimming stripped 0 bases from V and 6 bases from J, with 21 bases between. The CDR3 has 18 residues. The DNA for the CDR3 is TGTGCCAGCAGCTTAGATGGCTGGGGCAGGGTATCGTCCAATGAGCAGTTCTTC. The encoded protein is CASSLDGWGRVSSNEQFF.

J is TRBJ1-2 and V is TRBV5-4; 7 bases match TRBD1. Germline CDR1 is SGHNT and CDR2 is YYREEE (reference sequence). The CDR3 length is 17 residues. The V segment lost 4 bases and the J segment 8 bases; nucleotides outside the gene matches: 20. The CDR3 nucleotides are TGTGCCAGCAGCCAAGGGCAGGAGGGACAGCTTAAGAGGGGCTACACCTTC. It encodes CASSQGQEGQLKRGYTF.

J is TRBJ1-1 and V is TRBV10-3; D may be TRBD1 (5 bases). The CDR3 contains 14 residues. V was clipped by 7 bases and J by 1 base, with 13 bases between them. The germline CDR1 and CDR2 sequences are ENHRY and SYGVKD. CDR3 bases: TGTGCCATCACACCATCAGGGCCGAACACTGAAGCTTTCTTT. Translated, it gives CAITPSGPNTEAFF.

The chain employs TRBV6-1 and TRBJ2-3, with no clear D. This CDR3 has 11 residues. Looked up from germline, CDR1 is MNHNS and CDR2 is SASEGT. V was cut by 7 bases and J by 6 bases, with 8 bases left in between. The CDR3 protein is CASKEPDTQYF. The DNA of the CDR3 is TGTGCCAGCAAGGAGCCCGATACGCAGTATTTT.

V usage is TRBV19 and J usage is TRBJ1-5; D is possibly TRBD1 (5 bases). From germline, CDR1 is LNHDA and CDR2 SQIVND (reference sequence). The V gene lost 9 bases and the J gene lost 3 bases, with 18 bases spanning the gap. The CDR3 contains 15 residues. The CDR3 region is CASNRGTGTNQPQHF. As DNA, the CDR3 is TGTGCCAGCAACCGGGGGACGGGTACCAATCAGCCCCAGCATTTT.

V gene TRBV2 combines with J gene TRBJ1-1, with a tentative D call TRBD1 (6 bases). Trimming took off 5 bases at V and 1 base at J, with 8 bases between the two ends. CDR3 length: 13 amino acids. CDR1 and CDR2 from the germline V gene are SNHLY and FYNNEI. This chain's CDR3 is CASSPRGNTEAFF. The CDR3 DNA sequence: TGTGCCAGCAGTCCCAGGGGGAACACTGAAGCTTTCTTT.

The J gene is TRBJ2-1, the V gene TRBV30; 9 bases are shared with TRBD1. V lost 3 bases to trimming and J lost 5 bases; unmatched junction nucleotides: 8. This CDR3 region has 15 residues. Germline CDR1 GTSNPN, CDR2 SVGIG (reference sequence). DNA for the CDR3: TGTGCCTGGAGCGCGGACAGGGGCCACAACAATGAGCAGTTCTTC. It encodes CAWSADRGHNNEQFF.

The chain combines TRBV30 with TRBJ2-7; D may correspond to TRBD1 or TRBD2 (6 bases each). CDR1 and CDR2 (germline): GTSNPN, SVGIG (reference sequence). Trimming stripped 0 bases from V and 2 bases from J, with 17 bases between. The length of the CDR3 is 16 residues. DNA of the CDR3: TGTGCCTGGAGTGTACGGGGGCAGGGGCGCCCCTACGAGCAGTACTTC. Its protein is CAWSVRGQGRPYEQYF. Looking up the rest from reference TRBV30 and TRBJ2-7 gives the full variable domain: SQTIHQWPATLVQPVGSPLSLECTVEGTSNPNLYWYRQAAGRGLQLLFYSVGIGQISSEVPQNLSASRPQDRQFILSSKKLLLSDSGFYLCAWSVRGQGRPYEQYFGPGTRLTVT.

This chain joins TRBV29-1 and TRBJ1-5; D might be TRBD1 (6 bases). There are 13 residues in the CDR3. V was pared by 5 bases and J by 2 bases, with 10 bases between. CDR1 and CDR2 from the germline V gene are SQVTM and ANQGSEA. CDR3 DNA: TGCAGCGTTATTTCAGGGGGCAATCAGCCCCAGCATTTT. It codes for CSVISGGNQPQHF.